Shown below are 18 T cell receptor beta chains from a single sample sequenced in a study of blood T cell repertoires in COVID-19. Produced via immunoSEQ multiplex PCR; TCRdb's table is partial and in-frame only. The data hold about 200,000 clones, with approximately 82% observed a single time. The sequenced material came from peripheral blood. These receptor sequences come from a human donor in a cohort sampled during active COVID-19.

The rearrangement links TRBV27 to TRBJ2-1; TRBD1 matches 7 bases. Germline lookup yields CDR1 MNHEY and CDR2 SMNVEV (reference sequence). The trim removed 3 bases at V and 6 bases at J, leaving 5 bases unmatched. The CDR3 has 14 amino acids. CDR3 DNA: TGTGCCAGCAGTTTGGGGCCAGGGGGCAATGAGCAGTTCTTC. Protein: CASSLGPGGNEQFF.

The CDR3 loop is CASSPYGSGQETQYF. The CDR3 DNA follows: TGTGCCAGCAGCCCCTACGGGAGCGGGCAAGAGACCCAGTACTTC. The chain recombines TRBV11-2 with TRBJ2-5, with D perhaps TRBD2 (6 bases). This CDR3 has 15 amino acids. V lost 5 bases, J lost 2 bases, and 15 bases lay in between. CDR1 and CDR2 from the germline V gene are SGHAT and FQNNGV.

The rearrangement uses TRBV28 and TRBJ1-1; possibly TRBD1 for D (5 bases). The V gene lost 5 bases and the J gene lost 1 base, with 11 bases spanning the gap. The CDR3 runs to 14 residues. The V gene's germline CDR1 is MDHEN and CDR2 SYDVKM. The CDR3 is CASSVQTGNTEAFF. Here the CDR3 DNA reads TGTGCCAGCAGTGTCCAAACAGGGAACACTGAAGCTTTCTTT.

This clone came up once. The chain links TRBV28 to TRBJ2-7; 11 bases are shared with TRBD2. The CDR3 totals 15 residues. Looked up from germline, CDR1 is MDHEN and CDR2 is SYDVKM. The ends lost 6 bases at V and 4 bases at J; junction bases unmatched: 8. CDR3 coding DNA: TGTGCCAGCAGGTCCCCTAGCGGGAGGATTTACGAGCAGTACTTC. Its translation: CASRSPSGRIYEQYF.

The chain uses TRBV13 and TRBJ2-7; a weak D match, TRBD2 (7 bases). This CDR3 contains 15 residues. V lost 4 bases, J lost 5 bases, and 18 bases lay in between. CDR1 and CDR2 from the germline V gene are PRHDT and FYEKMQ (reference sequence). The CDR3 protein is CASSSTAGEGNEQYF. The CDR3 nucleotides read TGTGCCAGCAGCTCGACCGCAGGGGAGGGGAACGAGCAGTACTTC.

The genes are TRBV29-1 and TRBJ2-7, with 9 bases fitting TRBD2. The CDR3 totals 15 residues. CDR1 is SQVTM and CDR2 is ANQGSEA in the germline V gene. V gave up 2 bases and J gave up 3 bases; unmatched junction bases: 8. Here the CDR3 DNA reads TGCAGCGTTGAATTTGTAGCGGGAGCTTTCTACGAGCAGTACTTC. The encoded protein is CSVEFVAGAFYEQYF.

CDR3 DNA sequence: TGTGCCAGCAGTTTAGGGTGGACTAGCGGGACTAAAGAGACCCAGTACTTC. Translated, it gives CASSLGWTSGTKETQYF. This chain joins TRBV28 and TRBJ2-5; 12 nucleotides align to TRBD2. The germline gives CDR1 MDHEN, CDR2 SYDVKM. Trimming cost V 2 bases and J 3 bases; bases outside gene matches: 7. The CDR3 extends over 17 amino acids.

The chain carries TRBV5-4 and TRBJ2-7, with 11 nucleotides matching TRBD2. J lost 4 bases, V lost 5 bases, and 5 bases had no gene match. The CDR3 has 14 amino acids. In germline, CDR1 is SGHNT, CDR2 YYREEE (reference sequence). The CDR3 DNA sequence: TGTGCCAGCAGTCTAGCGGGAGGACCTTACGAGCAGTACTTC. Translated: CASSLAGGPYEQYF.

The chain links TRBV19 to TRBJ2-1; no clear D gene. Deletions cut 7 bases from V and 6 bases from J, with 16 bases between. CDR1 is LNHDA and CDR2 is SQIVND in the germline V gene (reference sequence). The CDR3 is 14 amino acids. The CDR3 sequence: CASMQRLSPNEQFF. The CDR3 DNA reads TGTGCCAGTATGCAGCGCCTGAGTCCCAATGAGCAGTTCTTC.

This clone has ten or more counts. The gene calls are TRBV5-6 and TRBJ2-7; D possibly corresponds to TRBD1 (6 bases). Trimming stripped 0 bases from V and 4 bases from J, with 14 bases between. The CDR3 extends over 15 amino acids. Germline V gene sequence: CDR1 SGHDT, CDR2 YYEEEE. The CDR3, as DNA: TGTGCCAGCAGCTTGGGGAGAGGGGGTACGTACGAGCAGTACTTC. Its translation: CASSLGRGGTYEQYF.

J is TRBJ1-1 and V is TRBV5-6; tentatively, D is TRBD1 (5 bases). This CDR3 is built from 15 residues. Per the germline V gene, CDR1 is SGHDT and CDR2 is YYEEEE. Trimming left V 3 bases short and J 1 base short, with 13 bases between. The CDR3 bases are TGTGCCAGCAGCTCGTACGCTGACAGGAACACTGAAGCTTTCTTT. It codes for CASSSYADRNTEAFF.

The chain employs TRBV19 and TRBJ1-1; D remains ambiguous. From germline, CDR1 is LNHDA and CDR2 SQIVND (reference sequence). The V end was cut by 3 bases, the J end by 4 bases, with 9 bases between. This CDR3 region has 13 residues. In DNA, the CDR3 is TGTGCCAGTAGTATGCGGGGAACCACTGAAGCTTTCTTT. Protein sequence: CASSMRGTTEAFF. The full variable domain, with the rest looked up from reference TRBV19 and TRBJ1-1, is DGGITQSPKYLFRKEGQNVTLSCEQNLNHDAMYWYRQDPGQGLRLIYYSQIVNDFQKGDIAEGYSVSREKKESFPLTVTSAQKNPTAFYLCASSMRGTTEAFFGQGTRLTVV.

The chain recombines TRBV11-3 with TRBJ2-3; D uncertain. This CDR3 is 14 amino acids long. Trimming took 5 bases from V and 0 from J, leaving 9 bases between them. Germline V gives CDR1 SGHNT, CDR2 YENEEA. The CDR3 region has the DNA TGTGCCAGCAGCCCGGGTGATAGCACAGATACGCAGTATTTT. Translation gives CASSPGDSTDTQYF.

This chain joins TRBV7-6 and TRBJ1-4, with D unresolved. The CDR3 is 16 amino acids. V was trimmed by 4 bases and J by 3 bases, leaving 15 bases between them. Germline values: CDR1 SGHVS, CDR2 FNYEAQ. The CDR3: CASSSVPGVSNEKLFF. The CDR3 DNA reads as TGTGCCAGCAGCTCAGTTCCCGGGGTGTCTAATGAAAAACTGTTTTTT.

The V gene is TRBV29-1, the J gene TRBJ2-1; 9 bases align to TRBD2. The CDR3 sequence is 16 residues long. V gave up 6 bases and J gave up 4 bases; unmatched junction bases: 13. Germline CDR1 and CDR2: SQVTM and ANQGSEA. DNA for the CDR3: TGCAGCGTCTCGCCCCCTTTAGCGGGAGCGTACAATGAGCAGTTCTTC. Protein: CSVSPPLAGAYNEQFF.

This clone has just one count. The chain couples TRBV28 to TRBJ1-2, with 9 nucleotides matching TRBD1. This CDR3 spans 14 amino acids. V was clipped by 3 bases and J by 5 bases; unmatched bases: 4. The germline gives CDR1 MDHEN, CDR2 SYDVKM. CDR3 nucleotide sequence: TGTGCCAGCAGTTTGTGGACAGGGGTTTATGGCTACACCTTC. Translation gives CASSLWTGVYGYTF.

This clone has only one observation. The rearrangement links TRBV4-2 to TRBJ2-1; TRBD2 matches 12 bases. In germline, CDR1 is LGHNA, CDR2 YNFKEQ. The trim removed 4 bases at V and 2 bases at J, leaving 6 bases unmatched. The CDR3 runs to 17 residues. The CDR3 here is CASSPRTSGNTYNEQFF. The CDR3 nucleotides read TGTGCCAGCAGCCCCCGGACTAGCGGGAACACCTACAATGAGCAGTTCTTC.

The chain joins TRBV19 to TRBJ2-5; 12 bases match TRBD2. The germline CDR1 and CDR2 sequences are LNHDA and SQIVND (reference sequence). This CDR3 has 15 residues. The V gene end was trimmed by 5 bases and the J gene end by 2 bases; junction bases not matched to a gene: 3. The CDR3 nucleotides are TGTGCCAGTAGTCCCGGACTAGCGGGGCAAGAGACCCAGTACTTC. Encoded protein: CASSPGLAGQETQYF.